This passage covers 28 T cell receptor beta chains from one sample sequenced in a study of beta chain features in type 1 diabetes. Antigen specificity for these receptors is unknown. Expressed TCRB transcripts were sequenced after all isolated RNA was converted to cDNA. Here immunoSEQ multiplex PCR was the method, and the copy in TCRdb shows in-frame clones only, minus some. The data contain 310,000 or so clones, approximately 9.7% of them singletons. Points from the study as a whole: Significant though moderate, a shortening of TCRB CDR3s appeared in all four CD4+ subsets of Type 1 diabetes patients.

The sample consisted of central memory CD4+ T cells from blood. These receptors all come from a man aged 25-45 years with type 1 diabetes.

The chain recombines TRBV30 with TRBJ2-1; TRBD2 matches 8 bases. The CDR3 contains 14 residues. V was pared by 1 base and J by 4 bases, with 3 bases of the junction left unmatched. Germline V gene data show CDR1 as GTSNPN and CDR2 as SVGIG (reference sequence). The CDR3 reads CAWSATSGYNEQFF. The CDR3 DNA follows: TGTGCCTGGAGTGCAACTAGCGGATACAATGAGCAGTTCTTC.

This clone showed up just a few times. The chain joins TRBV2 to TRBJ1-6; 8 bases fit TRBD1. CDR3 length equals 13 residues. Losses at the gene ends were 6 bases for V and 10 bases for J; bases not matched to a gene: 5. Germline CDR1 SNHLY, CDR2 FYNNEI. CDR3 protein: CASRDRGNSPLHF. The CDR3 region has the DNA TGTGCCAGCAGAGACAGGGGAAACTCACCCCTCCACTTT.

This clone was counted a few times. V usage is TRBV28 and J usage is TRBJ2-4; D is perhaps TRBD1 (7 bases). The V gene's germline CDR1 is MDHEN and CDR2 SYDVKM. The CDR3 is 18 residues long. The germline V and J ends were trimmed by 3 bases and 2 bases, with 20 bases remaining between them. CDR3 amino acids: CASSLAKAAGGSKNIQYF. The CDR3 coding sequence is TGTGCCAGCAGTTTGGCCAAGGCGGCAGGGGGGTCCAAAAACATTCAGTACTTC.

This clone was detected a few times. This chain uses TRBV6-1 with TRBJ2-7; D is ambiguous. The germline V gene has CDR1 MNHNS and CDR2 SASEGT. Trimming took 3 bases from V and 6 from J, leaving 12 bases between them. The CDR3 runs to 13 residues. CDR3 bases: TGTGCCAGCAGTGACCCTGTCCTGGGCGAGCAGTACTTC. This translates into CASSDPVLGEQYF.

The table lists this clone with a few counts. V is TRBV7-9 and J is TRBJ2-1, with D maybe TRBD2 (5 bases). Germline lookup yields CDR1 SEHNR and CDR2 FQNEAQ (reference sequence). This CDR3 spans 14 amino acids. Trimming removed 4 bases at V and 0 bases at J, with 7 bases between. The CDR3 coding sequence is TGTGCCAGCAGCTCGGGATTCTCCTACAATGAGCAGTTCTTC. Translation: CASSSGFSYNEQFF.

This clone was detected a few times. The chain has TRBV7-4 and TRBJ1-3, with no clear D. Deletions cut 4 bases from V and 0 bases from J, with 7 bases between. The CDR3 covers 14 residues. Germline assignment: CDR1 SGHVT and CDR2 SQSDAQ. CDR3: CASSSGISGNTIYF. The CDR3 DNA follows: TGTGCCAGCAGCTCCGGGATCTCTGGAAACACCATATATTTT.

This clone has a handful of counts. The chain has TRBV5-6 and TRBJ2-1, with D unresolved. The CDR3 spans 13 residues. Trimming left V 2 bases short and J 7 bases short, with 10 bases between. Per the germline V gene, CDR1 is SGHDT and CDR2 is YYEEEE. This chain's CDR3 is CASSLRYMNEQFF. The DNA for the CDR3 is TGTGCCAGCAGCTTAAGGTATATGAATGAGCAGTTCTTC.

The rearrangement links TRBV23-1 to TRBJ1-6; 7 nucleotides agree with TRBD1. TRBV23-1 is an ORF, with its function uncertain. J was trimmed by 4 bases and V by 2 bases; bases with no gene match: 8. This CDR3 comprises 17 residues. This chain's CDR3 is CASSQGTTGLYNSPLHF. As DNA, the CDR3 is TGCGCCAGCAGTCAAGGAACGACAGGGCTTTATAATTCACCCCTCCACTTT.

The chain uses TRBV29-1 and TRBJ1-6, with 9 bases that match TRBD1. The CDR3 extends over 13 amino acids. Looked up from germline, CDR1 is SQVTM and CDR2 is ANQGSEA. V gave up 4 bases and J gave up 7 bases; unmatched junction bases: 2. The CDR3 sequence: CSVGDRENSPLHF. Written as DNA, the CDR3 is TGCAGCGTTGGGGACAGGGAAAATTCACCCCTCCACTTT.

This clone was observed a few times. For the CDR3, the DNA is TGTGCCAGCAGCCCAGGACAGCGCTCCTATAATTCACCCCTCCACTTT. Translating it yields CASSPGQRSYNSPLHF. The chain combines TRBV7-8 with TRBJ1-6; D is perhaps TRBD1 (6 bases). V lost 5 bases to trimming and J lost 0 bases, with 11 bases between them. Germline assignment: CDR1 SGHVS and CDR2 FQNEAQ. This CDR3 is 16 amino acids long.

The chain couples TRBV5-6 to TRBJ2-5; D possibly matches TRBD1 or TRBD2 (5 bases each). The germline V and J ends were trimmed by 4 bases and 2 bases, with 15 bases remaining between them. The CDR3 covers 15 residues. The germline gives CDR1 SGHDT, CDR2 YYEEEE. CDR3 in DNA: TGTGCCAGCAGCCCCGAGAGGGGTTGGCAAGAGACCCAGTACTTC. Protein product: CASSPERGWQETQYF. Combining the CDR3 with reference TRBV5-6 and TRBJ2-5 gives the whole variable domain DAGVTQSPTHLIKTRGQQVTLRCSPKSGHDTVSWYQQALGQGPQFIFQYYEEEERQRGNFPDRFSGHQFPNYSSELNVNALLLGDSALYLCASSPERGWQETQYFGPGTRLLVL.

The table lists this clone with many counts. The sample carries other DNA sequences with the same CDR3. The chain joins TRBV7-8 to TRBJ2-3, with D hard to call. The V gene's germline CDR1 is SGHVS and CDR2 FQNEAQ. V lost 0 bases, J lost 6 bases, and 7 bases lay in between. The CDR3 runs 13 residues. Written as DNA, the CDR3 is TGTGCCAGCAGCTTAGCCTTAGGGGATACGCAGTATTTT. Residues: CASSLALGDTQYF.

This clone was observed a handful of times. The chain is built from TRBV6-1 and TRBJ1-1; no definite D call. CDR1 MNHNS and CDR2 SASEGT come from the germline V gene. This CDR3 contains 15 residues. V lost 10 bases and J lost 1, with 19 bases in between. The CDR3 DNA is TGTGCCACCGATTCCGGGAACTCTGCGAACACTGAAGCTTTCTTT. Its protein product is CATDSGNSANTEAFF.

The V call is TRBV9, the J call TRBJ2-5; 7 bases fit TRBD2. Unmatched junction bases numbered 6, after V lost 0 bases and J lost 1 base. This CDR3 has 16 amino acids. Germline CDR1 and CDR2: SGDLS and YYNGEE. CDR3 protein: CASSVGLAGVQETQYF. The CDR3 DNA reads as TGTGCCAGCAGCGTAGGTCTGGCGGGGGTCCAAGAGACCCAGTACTTC.

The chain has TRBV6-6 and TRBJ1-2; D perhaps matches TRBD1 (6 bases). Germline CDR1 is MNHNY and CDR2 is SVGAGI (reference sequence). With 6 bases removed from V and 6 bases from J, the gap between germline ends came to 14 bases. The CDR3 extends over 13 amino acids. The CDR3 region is CASSHREGDGYTF. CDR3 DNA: TGTGCCAGCAGCCACAGGGAAGGGGATGGCTACACCTTC.

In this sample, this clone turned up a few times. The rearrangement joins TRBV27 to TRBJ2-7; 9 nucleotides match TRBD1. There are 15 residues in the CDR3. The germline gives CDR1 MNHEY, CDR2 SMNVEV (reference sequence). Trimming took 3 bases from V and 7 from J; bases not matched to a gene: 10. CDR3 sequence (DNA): TGTGCCAGCAGTTTGAACGGACAGGGGTTCGGGGAGCAGTACTTC. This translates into CASSLNGQGFGEQYF.

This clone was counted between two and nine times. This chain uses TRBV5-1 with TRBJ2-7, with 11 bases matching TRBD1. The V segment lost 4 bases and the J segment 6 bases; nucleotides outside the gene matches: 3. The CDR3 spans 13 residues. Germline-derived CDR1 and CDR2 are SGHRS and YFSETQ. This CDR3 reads CASSTGTGGEQYF. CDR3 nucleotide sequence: TGCGCCAGCAGCACCGGGACAGGGGGCGAGCAGTACTTC.

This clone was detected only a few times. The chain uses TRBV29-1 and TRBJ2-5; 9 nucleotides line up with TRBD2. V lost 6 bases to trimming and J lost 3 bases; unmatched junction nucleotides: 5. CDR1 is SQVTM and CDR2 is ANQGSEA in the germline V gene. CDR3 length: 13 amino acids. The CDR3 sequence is CSVQRGAEETQYF. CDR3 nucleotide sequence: TGCAGCGTCCAGCGGGGGGCTGAAGAGACCCAGTACTTC.

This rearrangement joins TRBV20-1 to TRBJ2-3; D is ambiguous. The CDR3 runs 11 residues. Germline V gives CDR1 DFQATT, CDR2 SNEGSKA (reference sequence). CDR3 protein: CTSTRTDTQYF. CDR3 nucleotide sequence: TGCACGTCCACGCGCACAGATACGCAGTATTTT.

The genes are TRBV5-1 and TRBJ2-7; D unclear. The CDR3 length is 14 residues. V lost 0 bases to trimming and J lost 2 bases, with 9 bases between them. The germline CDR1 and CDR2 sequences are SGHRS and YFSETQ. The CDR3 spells CASSLEASAYEQYF. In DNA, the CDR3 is TGCGCCAGCAGCTTGGAGGCCAGCGCCTACGAGCAGTACTTC.

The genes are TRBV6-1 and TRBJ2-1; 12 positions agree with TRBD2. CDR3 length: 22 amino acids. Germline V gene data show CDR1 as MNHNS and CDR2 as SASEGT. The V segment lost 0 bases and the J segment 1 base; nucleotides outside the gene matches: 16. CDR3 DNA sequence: TGTGCCAGCAGTGAAGCCCCGCCGGGCCTAGCGGGGGGGCGGGGATCCTACAATGAGCAGTTCTTC. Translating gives CASSEAPPGLAGGRGSYNEQFF.

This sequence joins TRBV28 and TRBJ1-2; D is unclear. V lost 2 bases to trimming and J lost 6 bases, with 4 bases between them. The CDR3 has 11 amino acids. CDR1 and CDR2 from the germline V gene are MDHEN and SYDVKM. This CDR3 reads CASSLPNGYTF. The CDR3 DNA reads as TGTGCCAGCAGTTTACCCAATGGCTACACCTTC.

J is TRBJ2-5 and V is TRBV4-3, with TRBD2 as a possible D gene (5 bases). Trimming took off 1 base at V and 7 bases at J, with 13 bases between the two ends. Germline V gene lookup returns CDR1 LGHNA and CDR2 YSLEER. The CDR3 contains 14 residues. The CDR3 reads CASSQVRTGGTQYF. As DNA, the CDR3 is TGCGCCAGCAGCCAAGTTCGTACTGGAGGGACCCAGTACTTC.

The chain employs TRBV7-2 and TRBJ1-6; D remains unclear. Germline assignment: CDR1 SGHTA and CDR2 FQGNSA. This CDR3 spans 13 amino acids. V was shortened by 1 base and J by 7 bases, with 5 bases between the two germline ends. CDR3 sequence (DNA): TGTGCCAGCAGCTTAGAGAGGAATTCACCCCTCCACTTT. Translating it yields CASSLERNSPLHF.

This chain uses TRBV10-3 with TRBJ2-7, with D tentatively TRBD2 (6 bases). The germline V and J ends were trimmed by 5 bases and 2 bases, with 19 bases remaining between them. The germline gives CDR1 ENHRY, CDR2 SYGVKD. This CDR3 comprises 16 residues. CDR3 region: CAISTKPGERAYEQYF. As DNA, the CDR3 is TGTGCCATCAGTACCAAACCGGGGGAACGTGCCTACGAGCAGTACTTC.

This CDR3 reads CASSDWQANMNTEAFF. CDR3 nucleotide sequence: TGTGCCAGCAGTGATTGGCAGGCCAACATGAACACTGAAGCTTTCTTT. This sequence joins TRBV6-1 and TRBJ1-1; D uncertain. CDR3 length: 16 residues. The V end was cut by 3 bases, the J end by 0 bases, with 14 bases between. Germline V gives CDR1 MNHNS, CDR2 SASEGT.

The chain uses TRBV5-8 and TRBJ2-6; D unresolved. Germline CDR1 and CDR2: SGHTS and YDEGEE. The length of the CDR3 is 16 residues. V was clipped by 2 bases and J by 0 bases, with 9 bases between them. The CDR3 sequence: CASSFVRNSGANVLTF. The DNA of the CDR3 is TGTGCCAGCAGCTTCGTGAGAAACTCTGGGGCCAACGTCCTGACTTTC.

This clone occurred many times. The CDR3 DNA reads TGTGCCAGTAGTCCTAGGGGCACAGGGAACACTGAAGCTTTCTTT. This codes for CASSPRGTGNTEAFF. The rearrangement uses TRBV19 and TRBJ1-1, with D possibly TRBD1 on 5 matching bases. The germline CDR1 and CDR2 sequences are LNHDA and SQIVND (reference sequence). The V and J ends lost 5 bases and 1 base respectively, with 14 bases between them. The CDR3 consists of 15 residues.